This entry is about one TCR beta chain. This sample was taken from a study of blood T cell repertoires in COVID-19. Study-wide context: Donors in the United States, Italy and Spain gave samples during acute or convalescent COVID-19. PBMCs, B-cell-depleted T cells, or T cells provided the cDNA or gDNA that made up the material.

Germline CDR1 and CDR2: LNHNV and YYDKDF (reference sequence). CDR3 length equals 13 residues. V trimming: 1 base; J trimming: 9 bases; junction bases outside the gene matches: 3. Methods used by the authors: From reference gene primer amplification, estimates of nucleated cell counts were derived. The assay was immunoSEQ multiplex PCR, and TCRdb's table has in-frame clones only and misses some. From that table come the V and J calls and clone size; the DNA was used to work out D and trimming. In the table there are 150,000 to 200,000 clones, roughly four fifths of which are singletons. The TCR originated in a woman aged 80 or over with acute or convalescent COVID-19. The sequenced sample consisted of peripheral blood. The V call is TRBV15, the J call TRBJ2-3, with 8 bases that match TRBD1. CDR3: CATSRAGTGTQYF. The CDR3 DNA reads as TGTGCCACCAGCAGAGCCGGGACAGGCACGCAGTATTTT.